This T cell receptor (beta chain) was retrieved from a study of blood T cells in healthy people across ages (dated by TCRdb to between 2014 and 2017). Notes on the research overall: In model experiments, roughly one uniquely barcoded TCR beta cDNA molecule per two T cells was captured by template switching. Using deep sequencing normalized with unique cDNA molecular identifiers, the study measured how TCR beta repertoire diversity changes with age. Donors were grouped into four age groups: young (average roughly 17 years), middle-aged (around 39), aged (around 60) and long-lived (82). To avoid experimental bias, donors of different ages were randomly spread across the sequencing lanes. The study analyzed two additional independent replicas of 1 million unique cDNA reads from the same blood draw for two donors, one aged 18 to 30 and one aged 80 or older.

What the research found in general, with its limitations: As age increased, observed TCR beta diversity per million T cells dropped in a roughly linear way, and a significant reduction was already evident by age roughly 36. Conclusive comparison of naive and antigen-experienced compartments was prevented by the profiling of bulk unsorted PBMCs. A strong correlation was found between observed TCR beta diversity and the percentage of naive T cells measured by flow cytometry. Because the CMV infection status of the donors was unknown, age-related changes in expanded clonotypes may potentially have been confounded. Compared with the aged group, more naive CD4+ T cells, fewer expanded clones and increased TCR diversity were shown by the long-lived group, suggesting age selection. Estimates of total diversity from one million sequenced T cells were regarded as lower bounds and underestimates.

This clonotype was seen only a few times. The clone's antigen remains unknown. The record has no base qualities; no much larger clone is one base away. Between the V and J ends, shortened by 4 bases and 6 bases respectively, the junction contains 13 bases. The CDR3 covers 13 residues, taking in both the cysteine and the phenylalanine. Here the CDR3 DNA is all that survives: 39 bases in frame from base 1. The germline V gene supplies CDR1 SGDLS and CDR2 YYNGEE. The donors were 40 or so Caucasian individuals from Russia, aged roughly 6 to 100 years, who were systemically healthy. About 10 milliliters of peripheral blood were collected from each donor into EDTA-treated Vacutainer tubes. Ficoll-Paque density-gradient centrifugation was used to isolate PBMCs, with at least 6 million per sample. Trizol reagent was used to extract total RNA from the PBMCs, yielding at least 5 micrograms per sample. For every donor, flow cytometry on a PBMC aliquot measured the percentage of naive CD45RAhigh/CD27high T cells.

Library prep was done by 5' RACE. The sample was run on an Illumina HiSeq 2500. A second PCR of roughly 6 to 11 cycles was run with a J-beta primer mix and a sample-barcoded 5' primer. Each TCR beta cDNA molecule received a unique molecular identifier from a template-switch 5' adaptor carrying 12 random nucleotides. Each sample yielded at least 2.5 million CDR3-containing paired-end reads. All of the RNA was converted into first-strand cDNA using the Mint cDNA synthesis kit, with a TRBC-specific oligonucleotide serving as the primer. All cDNA was treated with uracil-DNA glycosylase and then went through a first 18-cycle PCR with the universal primers M1SS and BC2_uni_R. On the study's bioinformatics: Each sample was normalized by randomly selecting 1 million high-quality reads, each carrying a distinct molecular identifier. Instead of being binned into consensus sequences, reads with shared molecular identifiers were discarded. MiTCR, with a Q25 quality threshold and the strictest error-elimination algorithm, was used for CDR3 identification, clonotype clustering and error correction. A nonparametric unseen species model using Euler transformation provided a lower-bound estimate of total TCR beta diversity. TCRdb reprocessing: public reads trimmed at Q25 with fastp, clones called with MiXCR, in-frame beta chains kept. Every entry covers one CDR3 protein and lists the most common genes and DNA from its rows. The V and J calls come from TCRdb's annotation, not from the publication. The sample table shows 700,000 to 1,000,000 distinct CDR3 sequences, and around 45% are seen once. The biggest ten clones account for nearly 20% of the sample.

The chain couples TRBV9 to TRBJ1-2, and TRBD1 may be the D gene, going by 6 matching bases. This sequence was found in a man in his 60s in good health. Sequencing input: blood. CDR3 protein: CASSPIRQDGYTF. The sequenced DNA is TGTGCCAGCAGCCCCATCCGACAGGATGGCTACACCTTC. Reference TRBV9 and TRBJ1-2 proteins supply the regions before and after the CDR3; the full variable domain is: DSGVTQTPKHLITATGQRVTLRCSPRSGDLSVYWYQQSLDQGLQFLIQYYNGEERAKGNILERFSAQQFPDLHSELNLSSLELGDSALYFCASSPIRQDGYTFGSGTRLTVV.